This passage covers 32 T cell receptor beta chains from one sample sequenced in a study of cytomegalovirus exposure and HLA in healthy donors. The PCR contained 60 Vbeta and 13 Jbeta primers. The protocol was immunoSEQ multiplex PCR, while the TCRdb copy is restricted to in-frame clones and leaves out a portion. The sample holds 150,000 or so clones, roughly 80% seen once. The specimen was PBMCs. The source of these receptors is a man between 45 and 60 years old in good health and CMV-seropositive.

V gene TRBV7-6 combines with J gene TRBJ2-3, with 7 bases aligning to TRBD2. The V gene end was trimmed by 1 base and the J gene end by 6 bases; junction bases not matched to a gene: 10. Germline-derived CDR1 and CDR2 are SGHVS and FNYEAQ. The CDR3 length is 16 residues. The CDR3: CASSLEAGVSADTQYF. The CDR3 coding sequence is TGTGCCAGCAGCTTAGAGGCGGGGGTTTCGGCTGATACGCAGTATTTT.

This clone came up a few times. V usage is TRBV4-3 and J usage is TRBJ1-1; D gene uncertain. This CDR3 comprises 14 residues. The V and J ends lost 0 bases and 6 bases respectively, with 11 bases between them. Germline V gives CDR1 LGHNA, CDR2 YSLEER. The CDR3 loop reads CASSQDTPYPEAFF. The CDR3 nucleotides read TGCGCCAGCAGCCAAGATACTCCTTACCCTGAAGCTTTCTTT.

The J gene is TRBJ2-4, the V gene TRBV2, with D possibly matching TRBD2 (6 bases). Germline CDR1 is SNHLY and CDR2 is FYNNEI. V shed 6 bases and J shed 2 bases, with 17 bases lying between them. This CDR3 is 16 amino acids long. The CDR3 loop reads CASRTGTWVSKNIQYF. The DNA for the CDR3 is TGTGCCAGCAGAACCGGGACTTGGGTGTCCAAAAACATTCAGTACTTC. Filled out from reference TRBV2 and TRBJ2-4, the complete variable domain reads EPEVTQTPSHQVTQMGQEVILRCVPISNHLYFYWYRQILGQKVEFLVSFYNNEISEKSEIFDDQFSVERPDGSNFTLKIRSTKLEDSAMYFCASRTGTWVSKNIQYFGAGTRLSVL.

V and J are TRBV9 and TRBJ2-3, with 11 bases aligning to TRBD2. This CDR3 has 15 amino acids. The J segment lost 5 bases and the V segment lost 3 bases, leaving 5 bases of the junction unmatched. The germline V gene encodes CDR1 SGDLS and CDR2 YYNGEE. CDR3 amino acids: CASSGSGGAVDTQYF. The CDR3 coding sequence is TGTGCCAGCAGCGGTAGCGGGGGGGCTGTAGATACGCAGTATTTT.

The V gene is TRBV5-1, the J gene TRBJ2-3, with 12 nucleotides matching TRBD2. The V gene end was trimmed by 4 bases and the J gene end by 6 bases; junction bases not matched to a gene: 12. CDR3 length: 17 residues. CDR1 SGHRS and CDR2 YFSETQ come from the germline V gene. Here the CDR3 DNA reads TGCGCCAGCAGCCTTATTTCTAGCGGGGGGGCGGCTGATACGCAGTATTTT. It codes for CASSLISSGGAADTQYF.

The V call is TRBV6-5, the J call TRBJ1-5; TRBD1 is a possible D gene (6 bases). V was pared by 4 bases and J by 4 bases, with 14 bases between. The CDR3 is 15 residues long. Germline V lookup: CDR1 MNHEY, CDR2 SVGAGI. The CDR3 DNA sequence: TGTGCCAGCAGTTCTACGGGGGGGCGTAATCAGCCCCAGCATTTT. Protein: CASSSTGGRNQPQHF.

V and J are TRBV5-6 and TRBJ2-4; D call uncertain. Trimming stripped 4 bases from V and 4 bases from J, with 21 bases between. CDR1 SGHDT and CDR2 YYEEEE come from the germline V gene. This CDR3 region has 17 residues. This chain's CDR3 is CASSPPRPTSGKNIQYF. Written as DNA, the CDR3 is TGTGCCAGCAGCCCTCCCCGACCGACCTCGGGTAAAAACATTCAGTACTTC. The whole variable domain, filled in from reference TRBV5-6 and TRBJ2-4, reads DAGVTQSPTHLIKTRGQQVTLRCSPKSGHDTVSWYQQALGQGPQFIFQYYEEEERQRGNFPDRFSGHQFPNYSSELNVNALLLGDSALYLCASSPPRPTSGKNIQYFGAGTRLSVL.

This chain joins TRBV9 and TRBJ2-5; TRBD1 matches 7 bases. The better agreement between TRBJ2-7 and the DNA end casts doubt on the J call. Germline values: CDR1 SGDLS, CDR2 YYNGEE. The CDR3 covers 14 residues. Written as DNA, the CDR3 is TGTGCCAGCAGCATACGACAGGGACCCTACGAGCAGTACTTC. Amino acid sequence: CASSIRQGPYEQYF.

This sequence joins TRBV6-1 and TRBJ1-1; D unclear. Germline assignment: CDR1 MNHNS and CDR2 SASEGT. V was clipped by 3 bases and J by 2 bases, with 7 bases between them. The CDR3 length is 13 residues. DNA of the CDR3: TGTGCCAGCAGTGAGAGTCGTAACACTGAAGCTTTCTTT. Amino acids: CASSESRNTEAFF.

This chain joins TRBV4-1 and TRBJ1-2; 9 nucleotides agree with TRBD1. CDR3 length equals 21 residues. Germline V gene lookup returns CDR1 MGHRA and CDR2 YSYEKL. The V and J ends lost 0 bases and 3 bases, in that order; junction bases with no gene match: 20. The CDR3 protein is CASSQEERQGEIRRLDYGYTF. In nucleotides, the CDR3 is TGCGCCAGCAGCCAAGAAGAACGACAGGGGGAGATTCGACGGCTCGACTATGGCTACACCTTC.

The V call is TRBV2, the J call TRBJ1-5; D uncertain. Germline V gives CDR1 SNHLY, CDR2 FYNNEI. The V and J ends lost 4 bases and 2 bases respectively, with 15 bases between them. The CDR3 length is 16 residues. The CDR3 DNA is TGTGCCAGCAGTGCTAGCGGTCCCTTGGGCAATCAGCCCCAGCATTTT. This codes for CASSASGPLGNQPQHF.

The gene calls are TRBV15 and TRBJ2-7; 8 bases are a match to TRBD1. This CDR3 comprises 14 residues. The germline CDR1 and CDR2 sequences are LNHNV and YYDKDF (reference sequence). The trim removed 5 bases at V and 5 bases at J, leaving 8 bases unmatched. CDR3 coding DNA: TGTGCCACCAGCTGGGGCAGGGGGCTGAACGAGCAGTACTTC. Encoded protein: CATSWGRGLNEQYF.

Details on this clone: Other DNA sequences within the sample encode an identical CDR3. The chain combines TRBV10-2 with TRBJ1-6, with 7 positions matching TRBD1. The V gene end was trimmed by 3 bases and the J gene end by 7 bases; junction bases not matched to a gene: 9. Looked up from germline, CDR1 is WSHSY and CDR2 is SAAADI. The length of the CDR3 is 16 residues. CDR3 residues: CASSDSHRGRNSPLHF. In DNA, the CDR3 is TGCGCCAGCAGTGACTCACACAGGGGCCGGAATTCACCCCTCCACTTT.

The rearrangement joins TRBV6-4 to TRBJ2-3, with a tentative D call TRBD2 (6 bases). The CDR3 totals 15 residues. Trimming shortened V by 3 bases and J by 1 base, and 11 bases separated the two germline ends. From germline, CDR1 is MRHNA and CDR2 SNTAGT. Here the CDR3 reads CASSETGTGTDTQYF. CDR3 in DNA: TGTGCCAGCAGTGAGACCGGGACTGGCACAGATACGCAGTATTTT.

This clone was seen only a few times. One end of the junction does not line up with germline, which may come from a read error. The rearrangement uses TRBV5-6 and TRBJ2-2; tentatively, D is TRBD1 or TRBD2 (6 bases each). This CDR3 region has 14 residues. In germline, CDR1 is SGHDT, CDR2 YYEEEE. This chain's CDR3 is CASSLGAGTGELFF. The CDR3 bases are TGTGCCAGCAGTTTGGGGGCGGGAACCGGGGAGCTGTTTTTT.

This chain's CDR3 is CASSLWRASGTEAFF. The CDR3 DNA follows: TGCGCCAGCAGTTTATGGAGGGCATCGGGCACTGAAGCTTTCTTT. The chain employs TRBV5-1 and TRBJ1-1; unclear D gene. Trimming removed 5 bases from V and 4 bases from J, with 18 bases in between. Germline V lookup: CDR1 SGHRS, CDR2 YFSETQ. The CDR3 is made up of 15 amino acids.

The rearrangement joins TRBV7-9 to TRBJ2-7; D is undetermined. The CDR3 covers 15 residues. Germline loops: CDR1 SEHNR, CDR2 FQNEAQ (reference sequence). Trimming left V 2 bases short and J 7 bases short, with 18 bases between. CDR3 nucleotides: TGTGCCAGCAGCTTACTGGAAACTCCTTCGGGTGAGCAGTACTTC. This gives the protein CASSLLETPSGEQYF.

The chain recombines TRBV6-5 with TRBJ2-7, with D possibly being TRBD1 (5 bases). The CDR3 covers 12 residues. Germline CDR1 MNHEY, CDR2 SVGAGI. The CDR3 DNA reads TGTGCGTCCCAGACAGCTCCGTACGAGCAGTACTTC. Its protein is CASQTAPYEQYF.

The CDR3 DNA reads as TGTGCCAGCTCACCATGGGAAGGGGATTCACCCCTCCACTTT. Translation: CASSPWEGDSPLHF. This rearrangement joins TRBV18 to TRBJ1-6; tentatively, D is TRBD1 (5 bases). Germline V CDR1 and CDR2: KGHSH, LQKENI. The CDR3 has 14 amino acids. Trimming stripped 2 bases from V and 8 bases from J, with 10 bases between.

This chain uses TRBV9 with TRBJ1-2, with 8 bases that match TRBD1. The CDR3 has 14 amino acids. J was trimmed by 4 bases and V by 3 bases; bases with no gene match: 5. Germline V gene data show CDR1 as SGDLS and CDR2 as YYNGEE. The chain's CDR3 is CASSGGQGSYGYTF. In DNA, the CDR3 is TGTGCCAGCAGCGGAGGACAGGGAAGCTATGGCTACACCTTC.

This clone was observed a few times. The chain combines TRBV19 with TRBJ2-2, with D perhaps TRBD1 (6 bases). Germline V CDR1 and CDR2: LNHDA, SQIVND (reference sequence). The CDR3 has 15 residues. Deletions cut 5 bases from V and 4 bases from J, with 14 bases between. CDR3 loop: CASSSTPTGTGELFF. The CDR3 bases are TGTGCCAGTAGTTCAACTCCGACAGGCACCGGGGAGCTGTTTTTT.

V gene TRBV5-1 combines with J gene TRBJ2-6; 12 bases line up with TRBD1. This CDR3 region has 16 residues. Trimming cost V 0 bases and J 15 bases; bases outside gene matches: 10. Germline lookup yields CDR1 SGHRS and CDR2 YFSETQ. CDR3 in amino acids: CASSLAWESGQGALTF. CDR3 bases: TGCGCCAGCAGCTTGGCCTGGGAATCGGGACAGGGGGCCCTGACTTTC.

V usage is TRBV25-1 and J usage is TRBJ1-1; 11 bases match TRBD1. This CDR3 is built from 16 residues. V dropped 1 base and J dropped 5; count of bases not matched to a gene: 6. Germline CDR1 and CDR2: MGHDK and SYGVNS. The CDR3 reads CASSESWTGGWTEAFF. CDR3 in DNA: TGTGCCAGCAGTGAATCATGGACAGGGGGCTGGACTGAAGCTTTCTTT.

This clone was detected only a few times. The V call is TRBV7-9, the J call TRBJ2-1; 13 nucleotides line up with TRBD2. CDR1 and CDR2 from the germline V gene are SEHNR and FQNEAQ (reference sequence). The CDR3 runs to 16 residues. V gave up 4 bases and J gave up 5 bases; unmatched junction bases: 5. The CDR3 DNA sequence: TGTGCCAGCAGCTCCACTAGCGGGGGGGTTCACAATGAGCAGTTCTTC. Translation gives CASSSTSGGVHNEQFF. Full variable domain (remainder filled in from reference TRBV7-9 and TRBJ2-1): DTGVSQNPRHKITKRGQNVTFRCDPISEHNRLYWYRQTLGQGPEFLTYFQNEAQLEKSRLLSDRFSAERPKGSFSTLEIQRTEQGDSAMYLCASSSTSGGVHNEQFFGPGTRLTVL.

The chain joins TRBV5-1 to TRBJ1-2; D gene uncertain. Deletions cut 4 bases from V and 0 bases from J, with 19 bases between. The CDR3 loop spans 17 amino acids. The germline gives CDR1 SGHRS, CDR2 YFSETQ. CDR3 DNA sequence: TGCGCCAGCAGCCCTGAGGGAGGAACAGCTACTAACTATGGCTACACCTTC. It specifies CASSPEGGTATNYGYTF.

This chain links TRBV9 with TRBJ2-7, with D tentatively TRBD2 (6 bases). The CDR3 spans 14 residues. Germline V CDR1 and CDR2: SGDLS, YYNGEE. V was cut by 2 bases and J by 2 bases, with 11 bases left in between. DNA for the CDR3: TGTGCCAGCAGCGTCGGGAGCGCCACCTACGAGCAGTACTTC. It codes for CASSVGSATYEQYF.

This rearrangement joins TRBV7-2 to TRBJ2-7; 9 nucleotides agree with TRBD1. J lost 2 bases, V lost 7 bases, and 9 bases had no gene match. Germline values: CDR1 SGHTA, CDR2 FQGNSA. The CDR3 is 15 residues long. CDR3: CASTPDRGRAYEQYF. In DNA, the CDR3 is TGTGCCAGCACCCCGGACAGGGGAAGGGCCTACGAGCAGTACTTC. Complete variable domain (other parts from reference TRBV7-2 and TRBJ2-7): GAGVSQSPSNKVTEKGKDVELRCDPISGHTALYWYRQSLGQGLEFLIYFQGNSAPDKSGLPSDRFSAERTGGSVSTLTIQRTQQEDSAVYLCASTPDRGRAYEQYFGPGTRLTVT.

This chain links TRBV6-1 with TRBJ2-1, with 13 bases lining up with TRBD2. After removal of 1 base from V and 15 bases from J, the junction contained 12 bases not matched to a gene. The CDR3 extends over 16 amino acids. CDR1 and CDR2 from the germline V gene are MNHNS and SASEGT. CDR3 sequence: CASSEGLAGGPPRWFF. The CDR3 nucleotides are TGTGCCAGCAGTGAAGGACTAGCGGGGGGACCCCCTCGATGGTTCTTC.

The chain carries TRBV28 and TRBJ1-1; 7 bases agree with TRBD1. J lost 8 bases, V lost 6 bases, and 3 bases had no gene match. The CDR3 runs to 11 residues. Germline V lookup: CDR1 MDHEN, CDR2 SYDVKM. CDR3 region: CASSLGQEAFF. The CDR3 DNA is TGTGCCAGCAGCCTGGGACAGGAAGCTTTCTTT.

The genes are TRBV7-9 and TRBJ1-2; tentative D call: TRBD1 (5 bases). Germline V gene data show CDR1 as SEHNR and CDR2 as FQNEAQ (reference sequence). CDR3 length: 12 amino acids. Trimming shortened V by 3 bases and J by 4 bases, and 6 bases separated the two germline ends. DNA of the CDR3: TGTGCCAGCAGCTTCAGGGTCTATGGCTACACCTTC. Translated: CASSFRVYGYTF.

The chain joins TRBV30 to TRBJ1-2; 7 bases match TRBD1. The CDR3 contains 12 residues. Trimming took 8 bases from V and 5 from J; bases not matched to a gene: 8. Germline CDR1 reads GTSNPN; CDR2 reads SVGIG (reference sequence). As DNA, the CDR3 is TGTGCCCGACGGGACAGCCTTTATGGCTACACCTTC. It yields the protein CARRDSLYGYTF.

The chain combines TRBV11-2 with TRBJ2-5; 12 bases align to TRBD2. Germline-derived CDR1 and CDR2 are SGHAT and FQNNGV. Trimming removed 0 bases from V and 2 bases from J; junction bases left unmatched: 10. The CDR3 has 19 amino acids. Here the CDR3 reads CASSLDLPLAGGSQETQYF. Here the CDR3 DNA reads TGTGCCAGCAGCTTAGATCTTCCACTAGCGGGGGGTTCACAAGAGACCCAGTACTTC.